This T cell receptor beta chain was observed in a study of blood T cell repertoires in COVID-19. Study-wide context: The cDNA or gDNA used as material had been derived from T cells, B-cell-depleted T cells, or PBMCs.

Seattle-derived patients entered the study during active infection and were followed longitudinally. The CDR3 runs to 15 residues. V shed 7 bases, J shed 2 bases, and the junction held 11 bases outside the gene matches. Germline assignment: CDR1 ENHRY and CDR2 SYGVKD. Assay used: immunoSEQ multiplex PCR; TCRdb lists only in-frame clones, some missing. The table records under 250,000 clones, roughly four fifths of them present only once. The chain couples TRBV10-3 to TRBJ2-7; TRBD1 aligns across 7 bases. The sequenced sample consisted of peripheral blood. This clonotype was obtained from a woman between 70 and 85 years old with COVID-19, enrolled during active disease. The CDR3 sequence: CAITKGTEGPYEQYF. The CDR3 DNA reads as TGTGCCATCACAAAAGGGACAGAGGGTCCCTACGAGCAGTACTTC.